This T cell receptor beta chain was found in a study of shared clonotypes between healthy human individuals (dated by TCRdb to the early 2020s). About the full investigation: Three men and a couple of women, aged 18 to 49 years, made up the cohort. Between about 0.85 and 10 billion PBMCs per donor were obtained by leukapheresis. Blood TCR repertoires of five healthy adults were deeply sequenced to estimate repertoire size and the extent of clonotype sharing between individuals. Different laboratories and diverse techniques were used to prepare libraries and sequence TCR repertoires, to increase sequencing depth and limit assay-specific biases.

What the research found in general, with its limitations: Based on pairwise subsampling, the degree of clonotype sharing among donors was expected to be affected by sequencing depth. Sampling was limited to blood, and TCR repertoires in tissue likely differ from TCR repertoires in blood. Because the study included only a small number of donors, the genetic and exposure-history diversity represented was limited.

TCR CDR3 regions were amplified from genomic DNA by multiplex PCR using the deep immunoSEQ assay. Genomic DNA extracted from each cell subset was distributed evenly over all wells of several immunoSEQ 96-well plates, and each plate served as one replicate. For unsorted PBMC, 300 ng genomic DNA, equal to roughly 32,000 T cell genomes, was loaded into each replicate PCR. Genomic DNA from unsorted PBMC was sequenced over ten immunoSEQ deep assay plates. Purified libraries were measured with a Qubit 3.0 fluorometer, size-checked on a Bioanalyzer 2100, and measured again with the KAPA Library Quantification kit. Every immunoSEQ 96-well plate was sequenced on a separate single-read 150-cycle Illumina NextSeq 550 flow cell. As for how the authors treated the data: The immunoSEQ output contained only junctional sequences without quality scores, so filtering could not match that applied to full-length reads. Sequences were annotated with PyIR, a Python wrapper for IgBLAST v1.9, and V/J genes and CDR3 were assigned using IMGT germline references. Reads with weak V/J assignments (E-value above 1e-6), missing CDR3, stop codons, out-of-frame junctions, or ambiguous translated residues were removed. A V3J clonotype was defined by an identical inferred V gene, J gene, and CDR3 amino acid sequence. Percentage overlap between repertoires was calculated by dividing the number of shared unique clonotypes by the size of the smaller repertoire. RTK rarefaction, the Chao1 estimator, and Recon v2.1 estimates of unobserved clonotypes were used to assess repertoire richness. Drawn from immuneACCESS, this table holds only the in-frame rearrangements with V and J called that TCRdb kept. Clones are partly lost; checked studies trace under half to an unresolved V gene and leave the rest unexplained. V and J calls and clone size are given by that table; D and trimming were obtained from the DNA. The sample has fewer than 550,000 clones on record, approximately 79% of them singletons. In total, the top ten clones hold around 12% of the sample.

There are 16 amino acids in the CDR3, from cysteine to phenylalanine inclusive. The only DNA kept is the CDR3, 48 bases in frame from the first base. The trim is 0 bases for V and 0 bases for J, with a gap of 6 bases between the germline ends. CDR1 and CDR2, per the germline V gene, are LGHNA and YNFKEQ. The donors were healthy, HIV-negative adults with no recently reported acute infections or vaccinations. Every donor was a Caucasian adult living in Nashville, Tennessee, USA. For unsorted samples, about 90 million PBMCs were counted, and genomic DNA was extracted using the QIAamp DNA Blood Mini kit. Blood was obtained by leukapheresis, after which PBMCs were separated by Ficoll-Histopaque density gradient centrifugation and cryopreserved in liquid nitrogen vapor phase. In its sample, this clone was seen many times. Its recognized antigen is unknown. Per-nucleotide qualities are absent, and no much larger clonotype sits a single base away.

The sequence came from a woman between 40 and 55 years old in good health. Some clones in this sample may be carry-over from other donors' samples. This sequence uses TRBV4-2 and TRBJ2-6, with no D gene named confidently. The sample was PBMCs. Here is the DNA: TGTGCCAGCAGCCAAGATCAGAGCTCTGGGGCCAACGTCCTGACTTTC. This gives the protein CASSQDQSSGANVLTF.